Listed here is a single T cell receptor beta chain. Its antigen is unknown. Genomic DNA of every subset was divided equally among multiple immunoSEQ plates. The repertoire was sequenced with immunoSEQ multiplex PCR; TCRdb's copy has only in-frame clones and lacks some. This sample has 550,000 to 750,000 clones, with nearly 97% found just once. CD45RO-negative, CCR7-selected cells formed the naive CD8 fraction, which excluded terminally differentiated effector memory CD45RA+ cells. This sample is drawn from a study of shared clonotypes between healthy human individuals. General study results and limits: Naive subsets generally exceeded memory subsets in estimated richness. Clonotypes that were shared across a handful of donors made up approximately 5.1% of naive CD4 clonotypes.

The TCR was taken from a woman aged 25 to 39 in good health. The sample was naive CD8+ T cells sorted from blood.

CDR3 sequence (DNA): TGTGCCAGCAGCGAGACTAGCACAGATACGCAGTATTTT. Its translation: CASSETSTDTQYF. V is TRBV13 and J is TRBJ2-3; D gene uncertain. The CDR3 is made up of 13 amino acids. CDR1 is PRHDT and CDR2 is FYEKMQ in the germline V gene (reference sequence). The germline V and J ends were trimmed by 5 bases and 0 bases, with 6 bases remaining between them.